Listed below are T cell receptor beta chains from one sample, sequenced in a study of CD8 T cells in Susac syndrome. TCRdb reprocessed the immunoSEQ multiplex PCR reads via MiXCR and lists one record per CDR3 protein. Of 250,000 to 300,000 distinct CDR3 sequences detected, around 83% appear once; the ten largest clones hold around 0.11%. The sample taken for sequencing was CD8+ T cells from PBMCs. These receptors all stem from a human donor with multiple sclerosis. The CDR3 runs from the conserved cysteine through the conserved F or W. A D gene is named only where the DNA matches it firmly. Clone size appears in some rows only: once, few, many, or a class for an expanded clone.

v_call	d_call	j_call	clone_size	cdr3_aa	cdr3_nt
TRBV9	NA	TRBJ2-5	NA	CASSARWTERETQYF	TGTGCCAGCAGCGCCCGATGGACCGAACGGGAGACCCAGTACTTC
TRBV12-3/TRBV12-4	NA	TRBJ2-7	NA	CASSSPPTVYEQYF	TGTGCCAGCAGTTCACCTCCGACAGTCTACGAGCAGTACTTC
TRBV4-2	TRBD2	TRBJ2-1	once	CASSQDWGGSGEQFF	TGTGCCAGCAGCCAAGATTGGGGCGGGAGCGGTGAGCAGTTCTTC
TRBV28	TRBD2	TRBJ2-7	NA	CASSLSGLAGRFYEQYF	TGTGCCAGCAGTTTATCTGGACTAGCGGGCCGTTTCTACGAGCAGTACTTC
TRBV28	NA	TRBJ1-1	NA	CASSFSRGPTFEAFF	TGTGCCAGCAGTTTCTCCCGCGGGCCCACCTTTGAAGCTTTCTTT
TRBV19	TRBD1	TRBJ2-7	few	CASSVGQGGPYEQYF	TGTGCCAGTAGTGTCGGACAGGGAGGCCCCTACGAGCAGTACTTC
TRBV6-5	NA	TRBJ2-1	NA	CATRGGAANEQFF	TGTGCCACGAGAGGGGGAGCGGCCAATGAGCAGTTCTTC
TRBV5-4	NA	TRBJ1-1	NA	CASSLKGENTEAFF	TGTGCCAGCAGCTTAAAGGGGGAGAACACTGAAGCTTTCTTT
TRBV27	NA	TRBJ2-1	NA	CASSLRSASYNEQFF	TGTGCCAGCAGTTTACGTAGCGCCTCCTACAATGAGCAGTTCTTC
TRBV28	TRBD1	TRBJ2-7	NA	CASSFAGTGAVEQYF	TGTGCCAGCAGTTTCGCCGGGACAGGGGCTGTCGAGCAGTACTTC
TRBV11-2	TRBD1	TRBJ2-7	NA	CASSPLWVDRGGVYEQYF	TGTGCCAGCAGCCCCCTTTGGGTAGACAGGGGTGGGGTCTACGAGCAGTACTTC
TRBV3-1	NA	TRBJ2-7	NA	CASSQLGGGPYEQYF	TGTGCCAGCAGCCAGTTGGGGGGTGGTCCCTACGAGCAGTACTTC
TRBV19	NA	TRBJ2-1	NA	CASSIDHASSSYNEQFF	TGTGCCAGTAGTATAGATCATGCGTCTAGCTCCTACAATGAGCAGTTCTTC
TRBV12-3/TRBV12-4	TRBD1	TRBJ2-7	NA	CASSWAGGYEQYF	TGTGCCAGCAGTTGGGCAGGGGGCTACGAGCAGTACTTC
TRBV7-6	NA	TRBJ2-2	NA	CASGYAVMSGELFF	TGTGCCAGTGGCTATGCGGTTATGAGCGGGGAGCTGTTTTTT
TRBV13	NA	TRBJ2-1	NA	CASSAGRLNEQFF	TGTGCCAGCAGCGCCGGGCGCCTCAATGAGCAGTTCTTC
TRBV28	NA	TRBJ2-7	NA	CASSLWDYEQYF	TGTGCCAGCAGTTTATGGGACTACGAGCAGTACTTC
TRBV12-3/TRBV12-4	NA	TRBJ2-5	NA	CASSLGTLKETQYF	TGTGCCAGCAGTTTAGGGACGCTGAAAGAGACCCAGTACTTC
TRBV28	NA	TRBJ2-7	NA	CASRGVQTYEQYF	TGTGCCAGCAGAGGAGTGCAGACGTACGAGCAGTACTTC
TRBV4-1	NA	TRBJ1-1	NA	CASSQERSTEAFF	TGCGCCAGCAGCCAAGAACGGAGTACTGAAGCTTTCTTT
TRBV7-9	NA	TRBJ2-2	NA	CASSSSGETGELFF	TGTGCCAGCAGCTCCTCCGGGGAGACCGGGGAGCTGTTTTTT
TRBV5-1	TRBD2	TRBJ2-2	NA	CASSSGLAGRNTGELFF	TGCGCCAGCAGTTCGGGACTAGCGGGACGGAACACCGGGGAGCTGTTTTTT
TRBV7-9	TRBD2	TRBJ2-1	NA	CASSGLSLAGDSREQFF	TGTGCCAGCAGCGGCCTTTCGCTAGCGGGAGACTCCCGTGAGCAGTTCTTC
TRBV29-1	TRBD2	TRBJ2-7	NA	CSVGGRPAGEQYF	TGCAGCGTTGGGGGCCGTCCAGCGGGAGAGCAGTACTTC
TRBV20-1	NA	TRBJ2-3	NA	CSARDLGIPDTQYF	TGCAGTGCTAGAGATCTGGGGATCCCAGATACGCAGTATTTT
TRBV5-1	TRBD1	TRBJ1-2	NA	CASSDGTAPTIYGYTF	TGCGCCAGCAGCGACGGGACAGCCCCCACGATCTATGGCTACACCTTC
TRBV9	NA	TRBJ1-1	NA	CASSAGYMNTEAFF	TGTGCCAGCAGCGCGGGTTATATGAACACTGAAGCTTTCTTT
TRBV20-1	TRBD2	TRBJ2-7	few	CSAWTSGDRLSYEQYF	TGCAGTGCTTGGACTAGCGGGGATCGTCTCTCCTACGAGCAGTACTTC
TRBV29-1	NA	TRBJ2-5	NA	CSAPDRETQYF	TGCAGCGCCCCGGACAGAGAGACCCAGTACTTC
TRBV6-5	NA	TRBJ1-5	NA	CATRMVVHNQPQHF	TGTGCCACCCGGATGGTTGTACACAATCAGCCCCAGCATTTT
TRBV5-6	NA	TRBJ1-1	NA	CASSDGPRNTEAFF	TGTGCCAGCAGCGATGGGCCGAGGAACACTGAAGCTTTCTTT
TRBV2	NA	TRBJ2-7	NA	CASSELSYEQYF	TGTGCCAGCAGTGAACTTTCCTACGAGCAGTACTTC
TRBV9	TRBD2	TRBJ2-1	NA	CASSDSSGRAPYNEQFF	TGTGCCAGCAGCGACAGTAGCGGGAGGGCCCCCTACAATGAGCAGTTCTTC
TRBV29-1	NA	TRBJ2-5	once	CSVDGTVQETQYF	TGCAGCGTTGACGGAACAGTTCAAGAGACCCAGTACTTC
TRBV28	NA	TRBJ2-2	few	CASSQTGELFF	TGTGCCAGCAGTCAGACCGGGGAGCTGTTTTTT
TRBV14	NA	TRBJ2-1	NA	CASSHPDYPGEFF	TGTGCCAGCAGCCATCCGGACTACCCCGGCGAGTTCTTC
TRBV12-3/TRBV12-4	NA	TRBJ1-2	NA	CASSLKGNYGYTF	TGTGCCAGCAGTTTAAAAGGGAACTATGGCTACACCTTC
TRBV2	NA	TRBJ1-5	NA	CASSDSGSGGNQPQHF	TGTGCCAGCAGCGACTCAGGGTCAGGTGGCAATCAGCCCCAGCATTTT
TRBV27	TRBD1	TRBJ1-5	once	CASSLSWGQINQPQHF	TGTGCCAGCAGTTTATCGTGGGGACAGATCAATCAGCCCCAGCATTTT
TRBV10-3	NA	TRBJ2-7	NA	CAFREDPRGEQYF	TGTGCCTTCAGAGAAGACCCCAGAGGTGAGCAGTACTTC
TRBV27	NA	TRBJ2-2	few	CASSGRGTGELFF	TGTGCCAGCAGCGGGAGAGGAACCGGGGAGCTGTTTTTT
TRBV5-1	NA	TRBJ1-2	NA	CASSLVVHVRYGYTF	TGCGCCAGCAGCTTGGTCGTACACGTGAGATATGGCTACACCTTC
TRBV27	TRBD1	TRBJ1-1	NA	CASSSDRGRGSEAFF	TGTGCCAGCAGTTCGGACAGGGGGCGCGGGAGTGAAGCTTTCTTT
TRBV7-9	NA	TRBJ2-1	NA	CASSFPPPHGIYEQFF	TGTGCCAGCAGCTTTCCCCCCCCACATGGGATCTATGAGCAGTTCTTC
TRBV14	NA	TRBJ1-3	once	CASSSPGRRTGNTIYF	TGTGCCAGCAGCTCCCCCGGTCGTCGGACTGGAAACACCATATATTTT
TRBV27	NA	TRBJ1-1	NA	CASSSRGGREAFF	TGTGCCAGCAGCTCTCGGGGGGGGCGCGAAGCTTTCTTT
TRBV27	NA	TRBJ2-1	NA	CASSSPSDEQFF	TGTGCCAGCAGCTCTCCTAGCGATGAGCAGTTCTTC
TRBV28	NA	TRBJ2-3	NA	CASSLFGGGGTDTQYF	TGTGCCAGCAGTTTATTCGGGGGAGGGGGGACAGATACGCAGTATTTT
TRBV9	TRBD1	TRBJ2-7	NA	CASSVRQGAYEQYF	TGTGCCAGCAGCGTAAGACAGGGGGCCTACGAGCAGTACTTC
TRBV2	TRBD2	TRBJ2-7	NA	CASLGGRNEQYF	TGTGCCAGCCTGGGGGGGAGGAACGAGCAGTACTTC
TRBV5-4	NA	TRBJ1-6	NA	CASSLWGNSPLHF	TGTGCCAGCAGCTTGTGGGGGAATTCACCCCTCCACTTT